One and the same sample provided the 17 T cell receptor beta chains below, sequenced in a study of T cell repertoires in cytomegalovirus infection. MiXCR was run by TCRdb on the reads, yielding one entry per CDR3 protein. The sample lists about 310,000 distinct CDR3 sequences; 20% to 25% were seen once. These receptors have no known antigen. The sample consisted of cultured PBMCs, taken from culture after CMV antigen stimulation. The receptors were gathered from a human donor in good health (CMV status not recorded). Some clones in this sample may be carry-over from other donors' samples.

The chain recombines TRBV12-3 or TRBV12-4 with TRBJ2-4, with D tentatively TRBD2 (5 bases). V shed 6 bases and J shed 13 bases, with 19 bases lying between them. There are 13 residues in the CDR3. CDR3 sequence: CASSYTEGGIQYF. CDR3 DNA sequence: TGTGCCAGCAGCTACACGGAAGGAGGCATACAGTACTTC.

CDR3 in amino acids: CASSQGLAGGPADTQYF. The CDR3 nucleotides read TGCGCCAGCAGCCAGGGACTAGCGGGAGGGCCCGCAGATACGCAGTATTTT. The chain employs TRBV5-1 and TRBJ2-3; 16 bases fit TRBD2. Germline CDR1 reads SGHRS; CDR2 reads YFSETQ. The CDR3 is made up of 17 amino acids. V shed 4 bases and J 4 bases; nucleotides not matched to a gene: 6.

This clonotype was recorded many times. The rearrangement uses TRBV11-2 and TRBJ2-5, with no clear D. The CDR3 loop spans 12 amino acids. Trimming took off 8 bases at V and 4 bases at J, with 11 bases between the two ends. Germline CDR1 is SGHAT and CDR2 is FQNNGV. The CDR3 protein is CASSPSGETQYF. The DNA for the CDR3 is TGTGCCAGCTCACCATCTGGAGAGACCCAGTACTTC.

The V gene is TRBV7-8, the J gene TRBJ2-7; D is uncertain. CDR1 and CDR2 (germline): SGHVS, FQNEAQ. CDR3 length: 13 amino acids. Trimming shortened V by 6 bases and J by 3 bases, and 12 bases separated the two germline ends. In DNA, the CDR3 is TGTGCCAGCAGACTCCCAAGAGGCTACGAGCAGTACTTC. Translation: CASRLPRGYEQYF.

This clonotype was seen at least ten times. This chain links TRBV7-2 with TRBJ2-1; D is unclear. The CDR3 loop spans 15 amino acids. CDR1 is SGHTA and CDR2 is FQGNSA in the germline V gene. V lost 1 base and J lost 0, with 7 bases in between. CDR3 sequence: CASSLDGSSYNEQFF. The CDR3 DNA follows: TGTGCCAGCAGCTTAGACGGTAGCTCCTACAATGAGCAGTTCTTC.

The chain uses TRBV28 and TRBJ1-1, with D unclear. Germline V gene data show CDR1 as MDHEN and CDR2 as SYDVKM. Trimming took 8 bases from V and 2 from J, leaving 15 bases between them. This CDR3 region has 14 residues. The CDR3 DNA reads TGTGCCAGCGTACTCCGGACGGGCAACACTGAAGCTTTCTTT. Protein: CASVLRTGNTEAFF.

The chain is built from TRBV4-1 and TRBJ1-3; D gene uncertain. This CDR3 has 16 residues. Germline assignment: CDR1 MGHRA and CDR2 YSYEKL. Trimming removed 1 base from V and 0 bases from J, with 10 bases in between. DNA for the CDR3: TGCGCCAGCAGCCAAGGCGACGGGAGCTCTGGAAACACCATATATTTT. This translates into CASSQGDGSSGNTIYF.

This clonotype came up many times. The rearrangement joins TRBV6-1 to TRBJ1-1; D perhaps matches TRBD1 (5 bases). The CDR3 consists of 14 residues. Germline CDR1 is MNHNS and CDR2 is SASEGT. Trimming pared 7 bases from V and 4 bases from J, leaving 16 bases between. The CDR3 spells CASTLSGVGTEAFF. The CDR3 region has the DNA TGTGCCAGCACCCTTTCGGGGGTCGGCACTGAAGCTTTCTTT.

This clonotype was detected many times. The V call is TRBV24-1, the J call TRBJ2-1; TRBD2 agrees at 14 bases. The germline CDR1 and CDR2 sequences are KGHDR and SFDVKD. The V gene end was trimmed by 5 bases and the J gene end by 0 bases; junction bases not matched to a gene: 5. This CDR3 region has 18 residues. DNA for the CDR3: TGTGCCACCAGTGCGGCCGGGACTAGCGGGAGCTCCTACAATGAGCAGTTCTTC. As protein: CATSAAGTSGSSYNEQFF.

Only a few counts were recorded for this clonotype. The chain links TRBV4-1 to TRBJ1-5; 8 nucleotides line up with TRBD1. The CDR3 consists of 15 residues. V gave up 4 bases and J gave up 6 bases; unmatched junction bases: 8. Germline CDR1 and CDR2: MGHRA and YSYEKL. This CDR3 reads CASSLYRGGGQPQHF. The CDR3 DNA sequence: TGCGCCAGCAGCCTTTACAGGGGGGGAGGTCAGCCCCAGCATTTT.

The CDR3, as DNA: TGTGCCAGCAGCTTAACCCCTAGGAATGAGCAGTTCTTC. Translated, it gives CASSLTPRNEQFF. The chain combines TRBV7-9 with TRBJ2-1; D remains ambiguous. The CDR3 has 13 amino acids. V was trimmed by 2 bases and J by 7 bases, leaving 9 bases between them. Germline V gene data show CDR1 as SEHNR and CDR2 as FQNEAQ (reference sequence). Based on the CDR3 plus reference TRBV7-9 and TRBJ2-1, the full variable domain is DTGVSQNPRHKITKRGQNVTFRCDPISEHNRLYWYRQTLGQGPEFLTYFQNEAQLEKSRLLSDRFSAERPKGSFSTLEIQRTEQGDSAMYLCASSLTPRNEQFFGPGTRLTVL.

The chain uses TRBV27 and TRBJ2-6, with a tentative D call TRBD2 (6 bases). Trimming stripped 2 bases from V and 1 base from J, with 9 bases between. Looked up from germline, CDR1 is MNHEY and CDR2 is SMNVEV (reference sequence). The CDR3 runs 16 residues. The CDR3: CASSLRGISGANVLTF. DNA of the CDR3: TGTGCCAGCAGTTTACGGGGGATTTCTGGGGCCAACGTCCTGACTTTC.

This clonotype was seen only a few times. The V gene is TRBV7-9, the J gene TRBJ2-5; TRBD2 aligns across 10 bases. CDR1 is SEHNR and CDR2 is FQNEAQ in the germline V gene (reference sequence). V was pared by 3 bases and J by 4 bases, with 8 bases of the junction left unmatched. CDR3 length equals 16 residues. CDR3 in amino acids: CASSFMSGRARETQYF. The CDR3 DNA sequence: TGTGCCAGCAGCTTCATGAGCGGGAGGGCCCGAGAGACCCAGTACTTC.

The V call is TRBV5-1, the J call TRBJ2-3, with 11 bases matching TRBD2. V dropped 4 bases and J dropped 5; count of bases not matched to a gene: 3. This CDR3 contains 14 residues. Germline V gene data show CDR1 as SGHRS and CDR2 as YFSETQ. CDR3 loop: CASSQLAGEDTQYF. The CDR3 nucleotides are TGCGCCAGCAGCCAACTAGCGGGAGAAGATACGCAGTATTTT.

This clonotype was seen a few times. The CDR3 spells CASSLREGGGHEQFF. The CDR3 nucleotides are TGTGCCAGCAGCCTTAGAGAGGGGGGCGGCCATGAGCAGTTCTTC. The chain recombines TRBV7-8 with TRBJ2-1; D could derive from TRBD1 or TRBD2 (6 bases each). CDR3 length equals 15 residues. V lost 5 bases, J lost 8 bases, and 19 bases lay in between. Germline CDR1 reads SGHVS; CDR2 reads FQNEAQ.

The chain employs TRBV24-1 and TRBJ2-1, with D maybe TRBD2 (5 bases). V was cut by 9 bases and J by 6 bases, with 17 bases left in between. CDR1 and CDR2 from the germline V gene are KGHDR and SFDVKD. This CDR3 region has 14 residues. CDR3 amino acids: CATLDPAEGNEQFF. As DNA, the CDR3 is TGTGCCACCCTAGACCCAGCCGAGGGCAATGAGCAGTTCTTC.

The rearrangement uses TRBV28 and TRBJ1-1, with 7 bases identical to TRBD1. The CDR3 extends over 12 amino acids. V shed 8 bases and J 1 base; nucleotides not matched to a gene: 1. The V gene's germline CDR1 is MDHEN and CDR2 SYDVKM. CDR3 nucleotide sequence: TGTGCCAGCGGGACAGCGAACACTGAAGCTTTCTTT. Amino acid sequence: CASGTANTEAFF.